Here is one T cell receptor (beta chain) with its context. Its specific antigen is unknown. Within one base of it there is no much larger clone, and no base qualities were kept. This sample was taken from a study of blood T cell repertoires in COVID-19 (dated by TCRdb to about 2020). Background for the entire study: The collaborator samples originated in the United States, Italy and Spain and spanned the acute and convalescent phases of COVID-19. The material from the prospective study consisted of cDNA or gDNA derived from T cells, B-cell-depleted T cells, or PBMCs. Subjects who had been exposed to COVID-19, were actively infected with it, or had recovered from it provided the deeply sampled blood TCRbeta repertoires that made up the dataset. The repertoires were released in a freely available public database intended as a resource for research on the immune response to SARS-CoV-2. The samples were drawn from the first 160 participants of the ongoing ImmuneRACE study and from some 1,300 subjects provided by 6 global collaborators. Nearly every sample came with metadata listing a de-identified subject ID, COVID-19 status, age in years and sex. Where available, HLA class I and class II types were obtained from metadata supplied by the sample provider rather than from assay-based typing. The paper's findings and limits, for the study overall: The amount of clinical and demographic metadata varied by source and participant and was provided uncurated.

The immunoSEQ Assay, a bias-controlled multiplex PCR, was used to amplify TCRbeta CDR3 regions from genomic DNA. Per the original workflow: The number of nucleated cells in each sample was estimated from the amplification of reference gene primers within the assay. To quantify the absolute abundance of each unique TCRbeta CDR3 rearrangement, sequence reads were collapsed and filtered. For each sample, productive Simpson clonality was calculated as the square root of Simpson's diversity index over productive rearrangements. TCRdb limited this immuneACCESS table to in-frame rearrangements with V and J called. A share of clones is missing; checked studies link under half to unresolved V genes, and the rest is unexplained. V, J and clone size reflect that table, while D and trimming were determined from the DNA. This sample lists 200,000 to 250,000 clones; 84% were detected once. The ten largest make up roughly 8.7% of the sample.

Collaborating institutions collected whole blood in K2EDTA tubes following their own protocols. For TCRbeta analysis, collaborators shipped samples as frozen whole blood, isolated PBMCs, or DNA extracted from either of those sample types. The junction carries 15 bases between V and J, which are trimmed by 0 bases and 3 bases respectively. The CDR3 numbers 16 residues from cysteine through phenylalanine. Only CDR3 DNA is held: 48 bases, read in frame from base 1. Based on the germline V gene, the CDR1 and CDR2 sequences are SGHDN and FVKESK. This receptor was taken from a man aged 45 to 65 with active or convalescent COVID-19. The sequence joins TRBV14 to TRBJ2-7; matching of 6 bases hints at TRBD1 as the D gene. Material for sequencing was peripheral blood. This receptor has the CDR3 CASSQDEDRYDYEQYF. The nucleotide sequence reads TGTGCCAGCAGCCAAGACGAAGACAGGTACGACTACGAGCAGTACTTC.